A selection of T cell receptor beta chains follows, all from one sample in a study of tumor and adjacent non-tumor tissue in lung cancer. TCRdb reprocessed the multiplex PCR reads with MiXCR, giving one entry per CDR3 protein. Among under 150,000 distinct CDR3 sequences listed, about 66% were seen once. The sample taken for sequencing was lung tumor tissue. The receptor source for this set is a man younger than 45 with non-small cell lung cancer. CDR3s include the opening cysteine and the closing phenylalanine or tryptophan. The D gene is left open where the match is weak. Not all rows give a size; the values are once, few, many and, for expanded clones, a class.

CDR3: CAWKQSRTILYYEQYF
DNA: TGTGCCTGGAAGCAGAGTAGGACCATCCTCTACTACGAGCAGTACTTC
J: TRBJ2-7
length: 16
size: .
V: TRBV30
D: .

CDR3: CASTLTGTGELFF
DNA: TGTGCCAGCACCCTGACCGGCACCGGGGAGCTGTTTTTT
J: TRBJ2-2
length: 13
size: few
V: TRBV7-3
D: .

CDR3: CSANHGTNTEAFF
DNA: TGCAGTGCTAACCACGGGACTAACACTGAAGCTTTCTTT
J: TRBJ1-1
length: 13
size: .
V: TRBV20-1
D: .

CDR3: CSASGGLASNEQFF
DNA: TGCAGTGCCTCTGGGGGACTAGCGTCCAATGAGCAGTTCTTC
J: TRBJ2-1
length: 14
size: few
V: TRBV20-1
D: TRBD2

CDR3: CASSILDGSTEAFF
DNA: TGTGCCAGTAGTATTTTGGATGGAAGCACTGAAGCTTTCTTT
J: TRBJ1-1
length: 14
size: .
V: TRBV19
D: .

CDR3: CASTLRGFEGDTQYF
DNA: TGTGCCAGCACCCTGAGGGGGTTTGAGGGAGATACGCAGTATTTT
J: TRBJ2-3
length: 15
size: many
V: TRBV12-3/TRBV12-4
D: .

CDR3: CSARTGSNQTQHF
DNA: TGCAGTGCTAGGACAGGTAGCAATCAGACCCAGCATTTT
J: TRBJ1-5
length: 13
size: .
V: TRBV20-1
D: .

CDR3: CASSPYGQGLVETQYF
DNA: TGTGCCAGCAGCCCCTACGGACAGGGGCTGGTAGAGACCCAGTACTTC
J: TRBJ2-5
length: 16
size: few
V: TRBV4-2
D: TRBD1

CDR3: CASSTRLAGVGVQFF
DNA: TGTGCCAGCAGCACCAGACTAGCGGGAGTAGGTGTGCAATTCTTC
J: TRBJ2-1
length: 15
size: .
V: TRBV11-3
D: TRBD2

CDR3: CAISLAEANTVAFF
DNA: TGTGCCATCAGTTTAGCGGAGGCTAACACTGTAGCTTTCTTT
J: TRBJ1-1
length: 14
size: .
V: TRBV12-3/TRBV12-4
D: .

CDR3: CDTSPFLLAGGGDTQYF
DNA: TGTGACACCAGTCCCTTCTTACTAGCGGGAGGGGGTGATACGCAGTATTTT
J: TRBJ2-3
length: 17
size: once
V: TRBV4-2
D: TRBD2

CDR3: CASRRQGEPGNTIYF
DNA: TGTGCCAGCAGAAGACAGGGAGAACCCGGAAACACCATATATTTT
J: TRBJ1-3
length: 15
size: .
V: TRBV13
D: TRBD1

CDR3: CTSSRPSNYGYTF
DNA: TGTACCAGCAGCCGTCCGAGTAACTATGGCTACACCTTC
J: TRBJ1-2
length: 13
size: .
V: TRBV16
D: .

CDR3: CSARDLGTGDAYEHYF
DNA: TGCAGTGCTAGAGATCTCGGGACGGGAGACGCCTACGAGCACTATTTC
J: TRBJ2-7
length: 16
size: .
V: TRBV20-1
D: .

CDR3: CSAPGGLAGGYEQFF
DNA: TGCAGTGCCCCCGGAGGTCTAGCGGGGGGGTATGAGCAGTTCTTC
J: TRBJ2-1
length: 15
size: .
V: TRBV20-1
D: TRBD2

CDR3: CASSPGPYNEQFF
DNA: TGTGCCAGCAGCCCCGGACCCTACAATGAGCAGTTCTTC
J: TRBJ2-1
length: 13
size: .
V: TRBV7-9
D: .